The entry below gives a single TCR beta chain sequence along with its context. The data are from a study of blood T cell repertoires in COVID-19. About the study: Some COVID-19 samples were acute and others convalescent; all came from the United States, Italy and Spain.

The method was immunoSEQ multiplex PCR; TCRdb's version includes in-frame clones alone and lacks a portion of them. The table records roughly 88,000 clones, about 93% of them present only once. Germline V gene data show CDR1 as SGHRS and CDR2 as YFSETQ. The ends lost 4 bases at V and 2 bases at J; junction bases unmatched: 3. The CDR3 extends over 14 amino acids. The sequence derives from a woman in her forties or fifties in a cohort sampled during active COVID-19. The chain recombines TRBV5-1 with TRBJ2-3; TRBD2 agrees at 8 bases. Sequenced sample: peripheral blood. The CDR3 here is CASSRGGPTDTQYF. CDR3 sequence (DNA): TGCGCCAGCAGCCGGGGGGGACCCACAGATACGCAGTATTTT.